The 21 T cell receptor beta chains listed next were all sequenced from one sample in a study of OX40 agonist ivuxolimab in advanced cancers. Library preparation used the immunoSEQ multiplex PCR assay. TCRdb took this table from immuneACCESS and kept in-frame rearrangements with V and J called. Such tables lack part of the clones; where checked against another copy, unresolved V genes explain under half of the gap, and the rest is unexplained. This sample comprises approximately 75,000 clones, approximately 78% of them detected only once. The ten largest account for 5% to 6.5% of the sample. The sequencing used CD4+ or CD8+ T cells sorted from blood, collected in a trial of the OX40 agonist ivuxolimab. All receptors come from an adult with an advanced solid tumor such as melanoma, head and neck, liver or kidney cancer.

This clone came up a few times. The V gene is TRBV5-6, the J gene TRBJ1-5; D remains unclear. There are 14 residues in the CDR3. V was trimmed by 0 bases and J by 7 bases, leaving 11 bases between them. CDR1 SGHDT and CDR2 YYEEEE come from the germline V gene. The CDR3 DNA sequence: TGTGCCAGCAGCTTGGGTAGGCGAGAACAGCCCCAGCATTTT. Protein: CASSLGRREQPQHF.

V usage is TRBV7-9 and J usage is TRBJ2-3; D unresolved. The CDR3 is made up of 16 amino acids. CDR1 is SEHNR, CDR2 FQNEAQ, per germline (reference sequence). Trimming left V 4 bases short and J 4 bases short, with 18 bases between. The CDR3 DNA reads as TGTGCCAGCAGCTCCCCTTCCCTTTTGAAGGCAGATACGCAGTATTTT. Translating gives CASSSPSLLKADTQYF.

The chain recombines TRBV5-1 with TRBJ2-4, with 10 bases lining up with TRBD1. The J segment lost 1 base and the V segment lost 4 bases, leaving 11 bases of the junction unmatched. Germline CDR1 is SGHRS and CDR2 is YFSETQ. The CDR3 contains 18 residues. CDR3: CASSLRDRGLGAKNIQYF. The CDR3 DNA reads TGCGCCAGCAGCCTCCGGGACAGGGGATTAGGGGCCAAAAACATTCAGTACTTC. Full variable domain (remainder filled in from reference TRBV5-1 and TRBJ2-4): KAGVTQTPRYLIKTRGQQVTLSCSPISGHRSVSWYQQTPGQGLQFLFEYFSETQRNKGNFPGRFSGRQFSNSRSEMNVSTLELGDSALYLCASSLRDRGLGAKNIQYFGAGTRLSVL.

The CDR3 DNA follows: TGTGCCAGCAGGACGGACAGGGCTAATGAAAAACTGTTTTTT. Translated: CASRTDRANEKLFF. This rearrangement joins TRBV6-5 to TRBJ1-4, with 8 bases fitting TRBD1. This CDR3 has 14 residues. The V gene's germline CDR1 is MNHEY and CDR2 SVGAGI. V trimming: 6 bases; J trimming: 3 bases; junction bases outside the gene matches: 3.

Worth noting for this clone: Other DNA sequences in the same sample also yield this CDR3. The chain has TRBV29-1 and TRBJ2-7, with 10 nucleotides matching TRBD1. V shed 6 bases, J shed 5 bases, and the junction held 4 bases outside the gene matches. CDR3 length: 12 residues. The germline V gene encodes CDR1 SQVTM and CDR2 ANQGSEA. CDR3 residues: CSVETGGDEQYF. The CDR3 nucleotides read TGCAGCGTAGAGACAGGGGGCGACGAGCAGTACTTC.

This chain connects TRBV7-3 to TRBJ2-2; D uncertain. Germline-derived CDR1 and CDR2 are SGHTA and FQGTGA. Trimming cost V 5 bases and J 1 base, with 8 bases left between them. There are 14 residues in the CDR3. CDR3 DNA sequence: TGTGCCAGCAGCAGACACGTGAACACCGGGGAGCTGTTTTTT. Residues: CASSRHVNTGELFF.

This clone occurred once. The rearrangement joins TRBV5-4 to TRBJ1-1, with TRBD1 identical over 8 bases. Germline CDR1 and CDR2: SGHNT and YYREEE (reference sequence). The CDR3 contains 15 residues. Trimming took 4 bases from V and 3 from J; bases not matched to a gene: 8. The CDR3 nucleotides read TGTGCCAGCAGCGCGACAGGGGTGGGGGACACTGAAGCTTTCTTT. Amino acids: CASSATGVGDTEAFF.

CDR3 coding DNA: TGTGCCAGCAGTGAAGGGGTGGTCCAGTTAAGGACAGATACGCAGTATTTT. The encoded protein is CASSEGVVQLRTDTQYF. The V call is TRBV2, the J call TRBJ2-3, with D unresolved. CDR1 is SNHLY, CDR2 FYNNEI, per germline. This CDR3 spans 17 amino acids. V shed 1 base and J shed 3 bases, with 17 bases lying between them.

The gene calls are TRBV29-1 and TRBJ1-5, with TRBD1 identical over 7 bases. J gave up 3 bases and V 4 bases, and 3 bases lay outside the gene matches. Germline V CDR1 and CDR2: SQVTM, ANQGSEA. The CDR3 has 13 residues. The CDR3 region has the DNA TGCAGCGTTGGCGACAGGGACAATCAGCCCCAGCATTTT. Translating it yields CSVGDRDNQPQHF.

This chain links TRBV19 with TRBJ2-6, with TRBD1 matching 7 bases. Germline loops: CDR1 LNHDA, CDR2 SQIVND (reference sequence). The V gene end was trimmed by 4 bases and the J gene end by 2 bases; junction bases not matched to a gene: 5. The CDR3 loop spans 16 amino acids. CDR3 region: CASSTTGATGANVLTF. CDR3 coding DNA: TGTGCCAGTAGTACCACAGGGGCGACTGGGGCCAACGTCCTGACTTTC.

The chain links TRBV5-8 to TRBJ1-4; D unresolved. The CDR3 has 16 residues. With 4 bases removed from V and 0 bases from J, the gap between germline ends came to 13 bases. Looked up from germline, CDR1 is SGHTS and CDR2 is YDEGEE. The CDR3 nucleotides are TGTGCCAGCAGCACCGGACGAGGAGCAACTAATGAAAAACTGTTTTTT. It translates to CASSTGRGATNEKLFF.

The V call is TRBV7-2, the J call TRBJ2-1, with TRBD2 identical over 9 bases. Trimming removed 6 bases from V and 4 bases from J; junction bases left unmatched: 7. Germline CDR1 and CDR2: SGHTA and FQGNSA. CDR3 length: 15 amino acids. CDR3 nucleotides: TGTGCCAGCAGTTACACTAGCGGGTTTTACAATGAGCAGTTCTTC. It translates to CASSYTSGFYNEQFF.

The CDR3 nucleotides are TGTGCCAGCAGCCCGCGGGGGTTACAATACGGCAAAAACATTCAGTACTTC. Amino acid sequence: CASSPRGLQYGKNIQYF. The V call is TRBV9, the J call TRBJ2-4; 7 positions agree with TRBD2. Trimming took 4 bases from V and 3 from J; bases not matched to a gene: 13. In germline, CDR1 is SGDLS, CDR2 YYNGEE. CDR3 length: 17 residues. Full variable domain (outside the CDR3, taken from reference TRBV9 and TRBJ2-4): DSGVTQTPKHLITATGQRVTLRCSPRSGDLSVYWYQQSLDQGLQFLIQYYNGEERAKGNILERFSAQQFPDLHSELNLSSLELGDSALYFCASSPRGLQYGKNIQYFGAGTRLSVL.

The chain links TRBV5-4 to TRBJ2-7; possibly TRBD1 or TRBD2 for D (6 bases each). Germline V gene data show CDR1 as SGHNT and CDR2 as YYREEE (reference sequence). Trimming left V 2 bases short and J 2 bases short, with 20 bases between. The CDR3 length is 17 residues. The DNA for the CDR3 is TGTGCCAGCAGCTTAGCCTCCATTGCGGGACAAACCTACGAGCAGTACTTC. Translated, it gives CASSLASIAGQTYEQYF.

This clone was detected only a few times. The chain recombines TRBV7-2 with TRBJ2-2; D gene unclear. Germline V gives CDR1 SGHTA, CDR2 FQGNSA. V lost 8 bases and J lost 4, with 14 bases in between. The CDR3 is 14 amino acids. The CDR3 is CASSPFSRTGELFF. CDR3 DNA sequence: TGTGCCAGCTCCCCCTTTTCGCGCACCGGGGAGCTGTTTTTT.

The J gene is TRBJ2-2, the V gene TRBV5-4; D is uncertain. This CDR3 has 14 amino acids. Germline loops: CDR1 SGHNT, CDR2 YYREEE (reference sequence). V shed 5 bases and J shed 2 bases, with 10 bases lying between them. CDR3 DNA sequence: TGTGCCAGCAGAAACCGACAAAACACCGGGGAGCTGTTTTTT. Amino acid sequence: CASRNRQNTGELFF.

V usage is TRBV30 and J usage is TRBJ1-5, with D perhaps matching TRBD1 (6 bases). The CDR3 has 15 residues. Per germline, CDR1 GTSNPN and CDR2 SVGIG (reference sequence). V was shortened by 2 bases and J by 6 bases, with 17 bases between the two germline ends. CDR3 sequence (DNA): TGTGCCTGGAGTCTCGGCGGGGGGGCGCGTCAGCCCCAGCATTTT. It yields the protein CAWSLGGGARQPQHF.

This clone was detected only a few times. The genes are TRBV5-1 and TRBJ2-5, with a weak D call TRBD2 (5 bases). Germline CDR1 is SGHRS and CDR2 is YFSETQ. This CDR3 is built from 15 residues. V was shortened by 0 bases and J by 3 bases, with 12 bases between the two germline ends. DNA for the CDR3: TGCGCCAGCAGCTTGGCCGGTAGCGCCGAAGAGACCCAGTACTTC. It encodes CASSLAGSAEETQYF.

CDR3 DNA sequence: TGTGCCAGCAGCACCCTCGGGGGACAGGGGACAGATACGCAGTATTTT. Its protein is CASSTLGGQGTDTQYF. The chain carries TRBV5-5 and TRBJ2-3; 10 positions match TRBD1. The V segment lost 4 bases and the J segment 3 bases; nucleotides outside the gene matches: 8. The CDR3 runs 16 residues. CDR1 is SGHKS, CDR2 YYEKEE, per germline (reference sequence).

In DNA form, the CDR3 reads TGTGCCAGTAGTATACTCGGGACAGGGGGCGGCGGAACCTTC. The encoded protein is CASSILGTGGGGTF. The V gene is TRBV19, the J gene TRBJ1-2; the match to TRBD1 covers 12 bases. V was clipped by 2 bases and J by 14 bases; unmatched bases: 9. The CDR3 loop spans 14 amino acids. Germline V gene data show CDR1 as LNHDA and CDR2 as SQIVND (reference sequence).

The J gene is TRBJ1-2, the V gene TRBV4-1, with D unresolved. CDR1 and CDR2 (germline): MGHRA, YSYEKL. The CDR3 has 13 amino acids. V was clipped by 0 bases and J by 7 bases, with 9 bases between them. CDR3 loop: CASSQETDLGYTF. Written as DNA, the CDR3 is TGCGCCAGCAGCCAAGAAACAGATCTTGGCTACACCTTC.